This T cell receptor (beta chain) stems from a study of CD8 T cells in ankylosing spondylitis. Germline V gene lookup returns CDR1 DFQATT and CDR2 SNEGSKA (reference sequence). V was clipped by 4 bases and J by 4 bases, with 11 bases between them. The CDR3 is 14 amino acids. Remarks on this clonotype: As yet, its antigen is unknown.

TCRdb itself ran the 5' RACE reads through MiXCR, one entry per CDR3 protein. The table has around 390,000 distinct CDR3 sequences, approximately 20% seen once. Whole-study findings and limits: A TCR beta motif of several highly homologous variants seemed to mark ankylosing spondylitis blood.

The TCR originated in a male donor with ankylosing spondylitis. Sequenced material: blood, either unsorted or a sorted T cell fraction (not recorded which). The genes are TRBV20-1 and TRBJ2-6, with unresolved D. The CDR3 here is CSATTRTGANVLTF. As DNA, the CDR3 is TGCAGTGCTACCACCCGAACCGGGGCCAACGTCCTGACTTTC.